These 18 T cell receptor beta chains share one sample of origin, sequenced in a study of regulatory T cells in long-lasting Graves disease. The time point was: newly diagnosed GD, antithyroid drugs for less than 3 months. Extracted RNA from PBMCs served as the source of the TCR library. Combining iRepertoire HTBI primers with Arm-PCR of CDR3 regions, the authors built TCR beta libraries. TCRdb redid the calling of the multiplex PCR reads with MiXCR, one entry per CDR3 protein. Among some 410,000 distinct CDR3 sequences listed, roughly 17% were seen once. These data also formed part of another study, on T cells in Graves' hyperthyroidism and ophthalmopathy.

Sample: peripheral blood mononuclear cells (PBMCs), taken at new diagnosis, from a patient treated with antithyroid drugs. These receptors were obtained from a woman in her thirties with Graves disease.

The chain couples TRBV12-3 or TRBV12-4 to TRBJ2-1; TRBD1 matches 9 bases. J lost 5 bases, V lost 5 bases, and 13 bases had no gene match. The CDR3 sequence is 17 residues long. The CDR3 protein is CASSPDPTGGNDNEQFF. Here the CDR3 DNA reads TGTGCCAGCAGTCCCGATCCGACAGGGGGAAACGACAATGAGCAGTTCTTC.

This clonotype was seen repeatedly, ten times or more. The rearrangement joins TRBV12-3 or TRBV12-4 to TRBJ2-1, with D maybe TRBD1 (6 bases). This CDR3 region has 14 residues. Trimming took 4 bases from V and 9 from J, leaving 16 bases between them. The CDR3 DNA sequence: TGTGCCAGCAGTTGGGGGCTAGGAGACAGTGAGCAGTTCTTC. This codes for CASSWGLGDSEQFF.

This clonotype was found many times. The chain is built from TRBV19 and TRBJ1-1; a possible D gene is TRBD1 (5 bases). The length of the CDR3 is 15 residues. CDR1 and CDR2 from the germline V gene are LNHDA and SQIVND (reference sequence). The V gene lost 4 bases and the J gene lost 4 bases, with 16 bases spanning the gap. CDR3 sequence reads: CASSRGTPVSTEAFF. In nucleotides, the CDR3 is TGTGCCAGTAGTAGAGGGACTCCCGTGAGCACTGAAGCTTTCTTT.

A remark on this clonotype: A read error may explain this, as a much larger clone is one base away. The chain links TRBV6-1 to TRBJ1-2; the D is unclear. CDR3 length: 12 amino acids. CDR1 and CDR2 from the germline V gene are MNHNS and SASEGT. The V gene lost 2 bases and the J gene lost 11 bases, with 12 bases spanning the gap. The CDR3 here is CASSETPVVYTF. The CDR3 DNA sequence: TGTGCCAGCAGTGAAACGCCCGTGGTGTACACCTTC.

This clonotype showed up many times. The rearrangement links TRBV28 to TRBJ2-5, with D possibly matching TRBD2 (5 bases). The CDR3 is 12 residues long. Trimming removed 8 bases from V and 5 bases from J, with 12 bases in between. Germline V gives CDR1 MDHEN, CDR2 SYDVKM. The CDR3 protein is CASQEVEETQYF. In DNA, the CDR3 is TGTGCCAGCCAGGAGGTGGAGGAGACCCAGTACTTC.

V usage is TRBV7-9 and J usage is TRBJ2-7; perhaps TRBD1 as D (5 bases). With 5 bases removed from V and 1 base from J, the gap between germline ends came to 12 bases. Germline CDR1 and CDR2: SEHNR and FQNEAQ (reference sequence). The CDR3 is made up of 14 amino acids. The CDR3 region has the DNA TGTGCCAGCAGCCAGGTCAGGGAATCCTACGAGCAGTACTTC. Protein product: CASSQVRESYEQYF. The full variable domain, with the rest looked up from reference TRBV7-9 and TRBJ2-7, is DTGVSQNPRHKITKRGQNVTFRCDPISEHNRLYWYRQTLGQGPEFLTYFQNEAQLEKSRLLSDRFSAERPKGSFSTLEIQRTEQGDSAMYLCASSQVRESYEQYFGPGTRLTVT.

This clonotype was detected a few times. The CDR3 coding sequence is TGTGCCAGCAGCTCATTACAGGGAGGCCTTGAAGCTTTCTTT. Amino acid sequence: CASSSLQGGLEAFF. J is TRBJ1-1 and V is TRBV13; TRBD1 might be the D (6 bases). Germline CDR1 and CDR2: PRHDT and FYEKMQ (reference sequence). The CDR3 runs to 14 residues. Trimming shortened V by 4 bases and J by 7 bases, and 16 bases separated the two germline ends.

As regards this clonotype: This may stem from a read error, because a much larger clone lies one nucleotide away. The chain's CDR3 is CASSNGGSEQFF. The DNA for the CDR3 is TGTGCCAGCAGTAACGGGGGGAGTGAGCAGTTCTTC. The rearrangement links TRBV28 to TRBJ2-1; 7 bases line up with TRBD2. The CDR3 loop spans 12 amino acids. V lost 5 bases and J lost 9; bases outside the gene matches: 4. Germline V lookup: CDR1 MDHEN, CDR2 SYDVKM.

This clonotype was detected many times. This rearrangement joins TRBV15 to TRBJ1-5; D is undetermined. Trimming cost V 3 bases and J 1 base, with 1 base left between them. Germline values: CDR1 LNHNV, CDR2 YYDKDF (reference sequence). The CDR3 has 12 amino acids. CDR3 DNA: TGTGCCACCAGCAGGAGCAATCAGCCCCAGCATTTT. Encoded protein: CATSRSNQPQHF.

In nucleotides, the CDR3 is TGTGCCAGCGGGTGGACAGGAAAAGAGACCCAGTACTTC. Protein product: CASGWTGKETQYF. The J gene is TRBJ2-1, the V gene TRBV27, with 7 bases lining up with TRBD1. The closer fit of TRBJ2-5 to the DNA end suggests the J call may be wrong. There are 13 residues in the CDR3. Germline loops: CDR1 MNHEY, CDR2 SMNVEV (reference sequence).

This clonotype was seen repeatedly, ten times or more. The chain has TRBV6-2 or TRBV6-3 and TRBJ2-2; no reliable D call. Germline values: CDR1 MNHEY, CDR2 SVGEGT. V was trimmed by 5 bases and J by 3 bases, leaving 13 bases between them. The CDR3 sequence is 15 residues long. CDR3 region: CASSELMTDTGELFF. The CDR3 DNA follows: TGTGCCAGCAGTGAATTGATGACGGACACCGGGGAGCTGTTTTTT.

This clonotype was recorded at least ten times. V usage is TRBV30 and J usage is TRBJ2-3; maybe TRBD1 (6 bases). V was trimmed by 3 bases and J by 6 bases, leaving 19 bases between them. Per the germline V gene, CDR1 is GTSNPN and CDR2 is SVGIG (reference sequence). This CDR3 has 15 residues. This chain's CDR3 is CAWSAPGHPTDTQYF. CDR3 nucleotide sequence: TGTGCCTGGAGCGCCCCGGGACATCCCACGGATACGCAGTATTTT.

This clonotype was observed at least ten times. The V and J genes are TRBV20-1 and TRBJ2-3; 9 bases match TRBD2. The CDR3 sequence is 16 residues long. V lost 1 base to trimming and J lost 2 bases; unmatched junction nucleotides: 7. Germline V gives CDR1 DFQATT, CDR2 SNEGSKA (reference sequence). In DNA form, the CDR3 reads TGCAGTGCTAGAGGCGCAGCGGGAGGACTCACAGATACGCAGTATTTT. Translation: CSARGAAGGLTDTQYF.

This clonotype was seen only once. A read error likely explains this, since a far larger clone differs by one base. The chain links TRBV7-9 to TRBJ2-5, with 12 bases lining up with TRBD2. Germline values: CDR1 SEHNR, CDR2 FQNEAQ (reference sequence). CDR3 size: 16 residues. The CDR3: CASSLLAGGFQEAQYF. DNA of the CDR3: TGTGCCAGCAGCCTACTAGCGGGAGGTTTCCAAGAGGCCCAGTACTTC.

This clonotype was observed at least ten times. The genes are TRBV28 and TRBJ1-5; TRBD1 is a possible D gene (5 bases). Trimming removed 7 bases from V and 1 base from J, with 14 bases in between. CDR3 length: 15 residues. In germline, CDR1 is MDHEN, CDR2 SYDVKM. In DNA form, the CDR3 reads TGTGCCAGCACCCCTTACGGGGGAAGCAATCAGCCCCAGCATTTT. Protein: CASTPYGGSNQPQHF.

This clonotype was counted between two and nine times. V gene TRBV5-6 combines with J gene TRBJ2-3; the D gene is possibly TRBD2 (5 bases). The CDR3 has 14 residues. Germline CDR1 reads SGHDT; CDR2 reads YYEEEE. Trimming removed 6 bases at V and 0 bases at J, with 11 bases between. The CDR3 spells CASTGRFSTDTQYF. DNA of the CDR3: TGTGCCAGCACGGGAAGATTTAGCACAGATACGCAGTATTTT.

This clonotype was observed at least ten times. The J gene is TRBJ2-1, the V gene TRBV6-2 or TRBV6-3, with D tentatively TRBD2 (6 bases). The V and J ends lost 4 bases and 2 bases respectively, with 18 bases between them. The germline gives CDR1 MNHEY, CDR2 SVGEGT. The CDR3 extends over 17 amino acids. CDR3 residues: CASSWGLGRPAYNEQFF. Written as DNA, the CDR3 is TGTGCCAGCAGTTGGGGGTTAGGGAGGCCGGCCTACAATGAGCAGTTCTTC.

The chain has TRBV10-1 and TRBJ2-3, with D hard to call. CDR1 WNHNN and CDR2 SYGVQD come from the germline V gene (reference sequence). CDR3 length: 16 amino acids. Trimming took off 3 bases at V and 5 bases at J, with 18 bases between the two ends. DNA of the CDR3: TGCGCCAGCAGTGATGGCAGTCTAATGGTTGGAGATACGCAGTATTTT. Protein: CASSDGSLMVGDTQYF.